A selection of T cell receptor beta chains follows, all from one sample in a study of Ad26.COV2.S vaccination and SARS-CoV-2 variants. Sequencing used immunoSEQ multiplex PCR; TCRdb keeps in-frame clones, though not all of them. The sample has about 350,000 clones, around nine tenths seen once. The specimen was peripheral blood, collected in a trial of Ad26.COV2.S vaccine versus placebo. The receptor set was obtained from a person aged 18-60 years who received the Ad26.COV2.S COVID-19 vaccine or a placebo. The CDR3 runs from the conserved cysteine through the conserved F or W. The order of the fields is CDR3 protein, CDR3 DNA, clone size, V gene, D gene, J gene. D genes are given only for firm matches. Rows give clone size only sometimes, using once, few, many, or a class for an expanded clone.

cdr3_aa: CASGLEVGYEQYF; cdr3_nt: TGTGCTAGTGGTTTGGAAGTAGGTTACGAGCAGTACTTC; clone_size: .; v_call: TRBV12-5; d_call: .; j_call: TRBJ2-7
cdr3_aa: CASSVTANTEAFF; cdr3_nt: TGTGCCAGCAGTGTAACGGCGAACACTGAAGCTTTCTTT; clone_size: .; v_call: TRBV6-4; d_call: .; j_call: TRBJ1-1
cdr3_aa: CASSESGEVTEAFF; cdr3_nt: TGTGCCAGCAGTGAATCTGGGGAGGTCACTGAAGCTTTCTTT; clone_size: .; v_call: TRBV6-1; d_call: .; j_call: TRBJ1-1
cdr3_aa: CASSESARGQPQHF; cdr3_nt: TGTGCCAGCAGTGAGTCGGCCCGGGGGCAGCCCCAGCATTTT; clone_size: .; v_call: TRBV6-1; d_call: .; j_call: TRBJ1-5
cdr3_aa: CASSPMGDSEAFF; cdr3_nt: TGTGCCAGCTCACCCATGGGGGACAGTGAAGCTTTCTTT; clone_size: few; v_call: TRBV18; d_call: TRBD1; j_call: TRBJ1-1
cdr3_aa: CASSRWSYNEQFF; cdr3_nt: TGTGCCAGCTCCAGGTGGTCCTACAATGAGCAGTTCTTC; clone_size: .; v_call: TRBV18; d_call: .; j_call: TRBJ2-1
cdr3_aa: CASSLGVSGELFF; cdr3_nt: TGTGCCAGCAGTTTAGGAGTATCCGGGGAGCTGTTTTTT; clone_size: .; v_call: TRBV27; d_call: .; j_call: TRBJ2-2
cdr3_aa: CASSGTVSGNTIYF; cdr3_nt: TGCGCCAGCAGTGGCACGGTCAGTGGAAACACCATATATTTT; clone_size: .; v_call: TRBV10-1; d_call: .; j_call: TRBJ1-3
cdr3_aa: CASSLDSNTEAFF; cdr3_nt: TGTGCCAGCAGCCTCGACAGTAACACTGAAGCTTTCTTT; clone_size: few; v_call: TRBV7-9; d_call: .; j_call: TRBJ1-1
cdr3_aa: CASGAWGGGQQYF; cdr3_nt: TGTGCCAGCGGGGCCTGGGGCGGGGGGCAGCAGTATTTT; clone_size: .; v_call: TRBV7-2; d_call: TRBD2; j_call: TRBJ2-3
cdr3_aa: CASSMGLAGGNEQFF; cdr3_nt: TGTGCCAGTAGTATGGGGCTAGCGGGGGGAAATGAGCAGTTCTTC; clone_size: .; v_call: TRBV19; d_call: TRBD2; j_call: TRBJ2-1
cdr3_aa: CASYEGEQSDTGELFF; cdr3_nt: TGTGCCAGCTATGAGGGGGAGCAGAGCGACACCGGGGAGCTGTTTTTT; clone_size: .; v_call: TRBV2; d_call: .; j_call: TRBJ2-2
cdr3_aa: CASSQGTVPYEQYF; cdr3_nt: TGCGCCAGCAGCCAAGGGACAGTCCCCTACGAGCAGTACTTC; clone_size: .; v_call: TRBV4-3; d_call: .; j_call: TRBJ2-7
cdr3_aa: CASSQLAGVKDTQYF; cdr3_nt: TGCGCCAGCAGCCAGCTCGCGGGAGTTAAAGATACGCAGTATTTT; clone_size: .; v_call: TRBV4-1; d_call: TRBD2; j_call: TRBJ2-3
cdr3_aa: CASSQLNTGANSYEQYF; cdr3_nt: TGTGCCAGCAGCCAATTGAATACGGGGGCCAACTCCTACGAGCAGTACTTC; clone_size: .; v_call: TRBV4-2; d_call: .; j_call: TRBJ2-7
cdr3_aa: CSVDHSQGAGETQYF; cdr3_nt: TGCAGCGTTGACCATTCACAGGGGGCGGGGGAGACCCAGTACTTC; clone_size: .; v_call: TRBV29-1; d_call: TRBD1; j_call: TRBJ2-5
cdr3_aa: CASRDREVPYNEQFF; cdr3_nt: TGTGCCAGCAGGGACAGGGAGGTCCCCTACAATGAGCAGTTCTTC; clone_size: .; v_call: TRBV19; d_call: TRBD1; j_call: TRBJ2-1
cdr3_aa: CASSPQSSGGEYF; cdr3_nt: TGTGCCAGCAGCCCGCAGTCCAGCGGGGGGGAGTATTTT; clone_size: .; v_call: TRBV11-2; d_call: TRBD2; j_call: TRBJ2-3
cdr3_aa: CASSPTGSNEKLFF; cdr3_nt: TGTGCCAGTAGCCCGACAGGGTCTAATGAAAAACTGTTTTTT; clone_size: .; v_call: TRBV19; d_call: TRBD1; j_call: TRBJ1-4
cdr3_aa: CASSPPDYGYTF; cdr3_nt: TGTGCCAGTAGTCCCCCGGACTATGGCTACACCTTC; clone_size: .; v_call: TRBV19; d_call: .; j_call: TRBJ1-2
cdr3_aa: CASSYLQGQEQYF; cdr3_nt: TGTGCCAGCAGTTACCTTCAGGGGCAGGAGCAGTACTTC; clone_size: .; v_call: TRBV6-5; d_call: .; j_call: TRBJ2-7
cdr3_aa: CASSHTGAADYGYTF; cdr3_nt: TGTGCCAGCAGCCACACAGGGGCCGCTGACTATGGCTACACCTTC; clone_size: few; v_call: TRBV4-2; d_call: TRBD1; j_call: TRBJ1-2
cdr3_aa: CASSLFPTKGAFQPQHF; cdr3_nt: TGTGCCAGCAGCCTTTTCCCTACTAAGGGAGCTTTTCAGCCCCAGCATTTT; clone_size: .; v_call: TRBV7-8; d_call: .; j_call: TRBJ1-5
cdr3_aa: CASTRTGLTGELFF; cdr3_nt: TGTGCCAGCACCAGGACAGGGCTCACCGGGGAGCTGTTTTTT; clone_size: .; v_call: TRBV2; d_call: TRBD1; j_call: TRBJ2-2
cdr3_aa: CASSSRGLMGSPLHF; cdr3_nt: TGTGCCAGCAGTTCCAGGGGATTGATGGGGTCACCCCTCCACTTT; clone_size: .; v_call: TRBV28; d_call: .; j_call: TRBJ1-6
cdr3_aa: CASTTPLGDKNNSPLHF; cdr3_nt: TGTGCCAGTACCACACCGTTGGGGGACAAGAACAATTCACCCCTCCACTTT; clone_size: .; v_call: TRBV19; d_call: .; j_call: TRBJ1-6
cdr3_aa: CASKGDSRTDTQYF; cdr3_nt: TGTGCTAGTAAAGGGGACAGTCGCACAGATACGCAGTATTTT; clone_size: .; v_call: TRBV12-5; d_call: TRBD1; j_call: TRBJ2-3
cdr3_aa: CASSPTGGDEQFF; cdr3_nt: TGTGCCAGCAGCCCGACAGGGGGCGATGAGCAGTTCTTC; clone_size: .; v_call: TRBV12-3/TRBV12-4; d_call: TRBD1; j_call: TRBJ2-1
cdr3_aa: CASSRGHPNTEAFF; cdr3_nt: TGTGCCAGCAGCCGAGGACACCCGAACACTGAAGCTTTCTTT; clone_size: once; v_call: TRBV5-5; d_call: .; j_call: TRBJ1-1
cdr3_aa: CASSQDTGTTEAFF; cdr3_nt: TGTGCCAGCAGCCAAGATACAGGGACCACTGAAGCTTTCTTT; clone_size: .; v_call: TRBV4-2; d_call: .; j_call: TRBJ1-1
cdr3_aa: CASSTTGQGTSSNQPQHF; cdr3_nt: TGTGCCAGTAGTACAACGGGACAGGGGACAAGCAGCAATCAGCCCCAGCATTTT; clone_size: .; v_call: TRBV19; d_call: TRBD1; j_call: TRBJ1-5
cdr3_aa: CAISEGREAGGYTF; cdr3_nt: TGTGCCATCAGTGAGGGGAGGGAAGCTGGCGGCTACACCTTC; clone_size: .; v_call: TRBV10-3; d_call: .; j_call: TRBJ1-2
cdr3_aa: CASSLIGHSGNTIYF; cdr3_nt: TGTGCCAGCAGTTTAATCGGCCACTCTGGAAACACCATATATTTT; clone_size: .; v_call: TRBV28; d_call: .; j_call: TRBJ1-3
cdr3_aa: CASSLGTDLSGNTIYF; cdr3_nt: TGCGCCAGCAGCCTAGGGACAGATCTCTCTGGAAACACCATATATTTT; clone_size: .; v_call: TRBV5-1; d_call: TRBD1; j_call: TRBJ1-3
cdr3_aa: CAISSTSGLSYEQYF; cdr3_nt: TGTGCCATCAGTTCCACTAGCGGACTCTCCTACGAGCAGTACTTC; clone_size: .; v_call: TRBV10-3; d_call: TRBD2; j_call: TRBJ2-7
cdr3_aa: CASSPRTAATGGELFF; cdr3_nt: TGTGCCAGCAGCCCCCGGACCGCCGCAACGGGCGGGGAGCTGTTTTTT; clone_size: few; v_call: TRBV6-2/TRBV6-3; d_call: .; j_call: TRBJ2-2
cdr3_aa: CASSRRVNEQFF; cdr3_nt: TGTGCCAGTAGTCGCAGGGTGAATGAGCAGTTCTTC; clone_size: .; v_call: TRBV19; d_call: .; j_call: TRBJ2-1